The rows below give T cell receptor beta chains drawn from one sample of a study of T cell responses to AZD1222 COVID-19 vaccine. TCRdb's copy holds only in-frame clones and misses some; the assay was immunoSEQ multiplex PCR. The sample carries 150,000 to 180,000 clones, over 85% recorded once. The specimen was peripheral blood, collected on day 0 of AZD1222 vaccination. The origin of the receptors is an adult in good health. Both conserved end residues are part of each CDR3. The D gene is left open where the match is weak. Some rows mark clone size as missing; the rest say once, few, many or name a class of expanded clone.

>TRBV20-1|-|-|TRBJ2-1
CSASRGSANNEQFF
TGCAGTGCTAGTAGAGGTTCGGCCAACAATGAGCAGTTCTTC
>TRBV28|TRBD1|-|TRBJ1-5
CASRTGSYQPQHF
TGTGCCAGCAGGACAGGGAGCTATCAGCCCCAGCATTTT
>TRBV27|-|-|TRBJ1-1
CASSLSFPSDTEAFF
TGTGCCAGCAGTTTATCCTTCCCCTCGGACACTGAAGCTTTCTTT
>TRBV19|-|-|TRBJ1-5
CASSIDPSQPQHF
TGTGCCAGTAGTATAGACCCCAGTCAGCCCCAGCATTTT
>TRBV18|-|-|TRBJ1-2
CASSPLQGTTDYGYTF
TGTGCCAGCTCACCACTACAGGGTACCACTGACTATGGCTACACCTTC
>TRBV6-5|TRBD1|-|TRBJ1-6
CASSPGQNSPLHF
TGTGCCAGCAGTCCGGGACAGAACTCACCCCTCCACTTT
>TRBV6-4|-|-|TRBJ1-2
CASSQGPARGYTF
TGTGCCAGCAGTCAGGGCCCAGCCCGTGGCTACACCTTC
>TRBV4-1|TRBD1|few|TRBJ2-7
CASSYTAGGGSYEQYF
TGCGCCAGCAGCTATACCGCAGGGGGCGGGTCCTACGAGCAGTACTTC
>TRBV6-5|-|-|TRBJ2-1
CATRGRSYNEQFF
TGTGCCACCCGGGGGCGCTCCTACAATGAGCAGTTCTTC
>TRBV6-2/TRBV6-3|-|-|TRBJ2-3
CASSPDNTDTQYF
TGTGCCAGCAGTCCCGATAACACAGATACGCAGTATTTT
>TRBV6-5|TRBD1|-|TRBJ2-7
CASRNPGGYEQYF
TGTGCCAGCAGAAACCCAGGGGGCTACGAGCAGTACTTC
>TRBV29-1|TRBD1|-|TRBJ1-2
CSVDFARGRANYGYTF
TGCAGCGTTGACTTTGCCAGGGGGCGAGCTAACTATGGCTACACCTTC
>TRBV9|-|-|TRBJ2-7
CASSVDLGGVTTYEQYF
TGTGCCAGCAGCGTAGACTTGGGGGGAGTTACTACATACGAGCAGTACTTC
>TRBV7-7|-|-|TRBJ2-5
CASSLGGLQETQYF
TGTGCTAGCAGCTTAGGGGGGTTACAAGAGACCCAGTACTTC
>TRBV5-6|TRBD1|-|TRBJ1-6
CASSLFARGDSPLHF
TGTGCCAGCAGCTTGTTTGCCAGGGGGGATTCACCCCTCCACTTT
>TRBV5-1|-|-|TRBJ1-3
CASSLLGTGGNTIYF
TGCGCCAGCAGCTTGCTGGGGACGGGTGGAAACACCATATATTTT
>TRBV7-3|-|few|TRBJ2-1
CASSPSNQGEQFF
TGTGCCAGCAGCCCATCTAATCAGGGAGAGCAGTTCTTC
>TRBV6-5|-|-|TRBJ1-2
CASNPRGEGFHGYTF
TGTGCCAGCAACCCTCGGGGAGAAGGCTTCCATGGCTACACCTTC
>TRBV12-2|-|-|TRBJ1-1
CASRLSVGGQGNTEAFF
TGTGCAAGTCGCTTAAGCGTAGGGGGACAGGGGAACACTGAAGCTTTCTTT
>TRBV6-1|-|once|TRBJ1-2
CVSSEALGHGYTF
TGTGTCAGCAGTGAAGCGCTGGGGCATGGCTACACCTTC
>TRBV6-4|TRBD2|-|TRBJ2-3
CASSDSSGGTDTQYF
TGTGCCAGCAGTGACTCGAGCGGGGGCACAGATACGCAGTATTTT
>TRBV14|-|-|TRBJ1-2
CASSQAKANYGYTF
TGTGCCAGCAGCCAAGCGAAAGCTAACTATGGCTACACCTTC
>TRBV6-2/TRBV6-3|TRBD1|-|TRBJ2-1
CASSYPLGQGVRYNEQFF
TGTGCCAGCAGTTACCCCCTCGGACAGGGGGTGAGATACAATGAGCAGTTCTTC
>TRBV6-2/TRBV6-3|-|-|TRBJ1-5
CASSDPGPQHF
TGTGCCAGCAGTGATCCCGGGCCCCAGCATTTT
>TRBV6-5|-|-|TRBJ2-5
CASRTLGGTQYF
TGTGCCAGCAGAACTCTAGGAGGGACCCAGTACTTC
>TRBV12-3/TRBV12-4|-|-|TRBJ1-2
CASSQTRSYGYTF
TGTGCCAGCAGTCAGACCCGATCCTATGGCTACACCTTC
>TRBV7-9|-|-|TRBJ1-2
CASSLEGQLYGYTF
TGTGCCAGCAGCTTAGAAGGGCAGCTCTATGGCTACACCTTC